One sample yielded the 6 T cell receptor beta chains listed below, sequenced in a study of T cells expressing NK-cell markers. TCRdb re-analyzed the 5' RACE reads; it lists each CDR3 protein once, without DNA. The ten most abundant clones cover over 1.1% of a sample with some 460,000 distinct CDR3 sequences. The material sequenced was blood T cells: a sorted CD56 or NKG2C T cell subset, CD4+ or CD8+ T cells, or bulk PBMC T cells (not recorded which). The receptors originated from a woman aged 50 to 65 in good health.

This chain links TRBV7-2 with TRBJ2-3. The germline CDR1 and CDR2 sequences are SGHTA and FQGNSA. This CDR3 has 16 residues. Here the CDR3 reads CASSATQRASTDTQYF. Using reference TRBV7-2 and TRBJ2-3 for the parts outside the CDR3, the full variable domain is GAGVSQSPSNKVTEKGKDVELRCDPISGHTALYWYRQSLGQGLEFLIYFQGNSAPDKSGLPSDRFSAERTGGSVSTLTIQRTQQEDSAVYLCASSATQRASTDTQYFGPGTRLTVL.

The chain has TRBV5-8 and TRBJ2-3; absent DNA, TCRdb's TRBD1 call cannot be checked. Germline CDR1 and CDR2: SGHTS and YDEGEE. The CDR3 totals 15 residues. The chain's CDR3 is CASSLAGQGSDTQYF.

This chain links TRBV2 with TRBJ2-1; TCRdb picks TRBD2, but there is no DNA to check that call. The CDR3 consists of 13 residues. The germline V gene has CDR1 SNHLY and CDR2 FYNNEI. The CDR3: CASQEAGVNEQFF.

The chain is built from TRBV6-1 and TRBJ2-3; the TCRdb call, TRBD1, lacks DNA for checking. CDR1 is MNHNS, CDR2 SASEGT, per germline. The CDR3 sequence is 14 residues long. The CDR3 spells CASSRDRRPDTQYF.

The CDR3 here is CASSGRQVGVQTWETLTEAFF. V and J are TRBV12-3 or TRBV12-4 and TRBJ1-1; TCRdb's assignment of TRBD1 cannot be checked, as there is no DNA. CDR3 size: 21 residues.

The chain joins TRBV28 to TRBJ1-4; the D gene TCRdb calls, TRBD1, cannot be checked with no DNA. The CDR3 runs to 15 residues. Germline values: CDR1 MDHEN, CDR2 SYDVKM. The CDR3 loop is CASTKGGQGSEKLFF.